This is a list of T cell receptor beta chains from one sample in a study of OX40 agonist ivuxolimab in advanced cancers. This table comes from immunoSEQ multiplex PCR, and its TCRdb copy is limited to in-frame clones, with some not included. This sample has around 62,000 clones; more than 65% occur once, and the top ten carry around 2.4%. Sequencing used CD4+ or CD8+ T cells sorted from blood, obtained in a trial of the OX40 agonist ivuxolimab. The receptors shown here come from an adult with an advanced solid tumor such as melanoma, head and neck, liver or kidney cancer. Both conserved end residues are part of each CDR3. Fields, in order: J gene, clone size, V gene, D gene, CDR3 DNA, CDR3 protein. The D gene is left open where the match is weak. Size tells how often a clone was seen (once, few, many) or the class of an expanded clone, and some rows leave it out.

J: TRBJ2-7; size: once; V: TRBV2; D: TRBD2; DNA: TGTGCCAGCAGTGAAGCCCGATCACTTACTGGGACTAGCGGGGCTATTATCTACGAGCAGTACTTC; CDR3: CASSEARSLTGTSGAIIYEQYF
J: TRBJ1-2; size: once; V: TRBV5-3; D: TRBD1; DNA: TGTGCCAGAAGCTCCCCGGGACAGGGACCCTATGGCTACACCTTC; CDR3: CARSSPGQGPYGYTF
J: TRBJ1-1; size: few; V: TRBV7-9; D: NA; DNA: TGTGCCAGCAGCGATACACTGAACACTGAAGCTTTCTTT; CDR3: CASSDTLNTEAFF
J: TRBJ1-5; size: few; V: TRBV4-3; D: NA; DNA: TGCGCCAGCAGCCGCCTCTACAGGGTGGAACAGCCCCAGCATTTT; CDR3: CASSRLYRVEQPQHF
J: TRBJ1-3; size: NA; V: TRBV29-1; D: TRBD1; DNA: TGCAGCGTTGTTGACAGGGCCCCTGGAAACACCATATATTTT; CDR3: CSVVDRAPGNTIYF
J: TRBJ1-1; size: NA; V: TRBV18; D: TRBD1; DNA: TGTGCCAGCTCACCGGACAGGGTGAACACTGAAGCTTTCTTT; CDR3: CASSPDRVNTEAFF
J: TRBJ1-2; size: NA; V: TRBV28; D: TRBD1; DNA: TGTGCCAGCAGTACAGGACAGGGGAGCTATGGCTACACCTTC; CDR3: CASSTGQGSYGYTF
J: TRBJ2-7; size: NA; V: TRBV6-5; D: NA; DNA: TGTGCCAGCAGCGAAATTGGGGAAACATCCTACGAGCAGTACTTC; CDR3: CASSEIGETSYEQYF
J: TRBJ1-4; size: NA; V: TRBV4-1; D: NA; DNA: TGCGCCAGCAGCAAAGGATCAACTAATGAAAAACTGTTTTTT; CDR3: CASSKGSTNEKLFF
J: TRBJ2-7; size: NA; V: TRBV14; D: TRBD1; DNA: TGTGCCAGCAGCCAAGGCCTCGACAGGGGCCACGAGCAGTACTTC; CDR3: CASSQGLDRGHEQYF
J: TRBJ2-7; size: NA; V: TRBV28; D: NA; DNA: TGTGCCAGCAGTGACTACGAGCAGTACTTC; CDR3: CASSDYEQYF
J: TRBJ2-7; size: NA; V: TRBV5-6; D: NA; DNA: TGTGCCAGCAGCCTCAGACCTGGACAGTGGGGCTCCTACGAGCAGTACTTC; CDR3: CASSLRPGQWGSYEQYF
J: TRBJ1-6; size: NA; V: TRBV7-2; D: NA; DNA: TGTGCCAGCAGCCCCCGCCGGGGGGAGGGACCACCCCTCCACTTT; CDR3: CASSPRRGEGPPLHF
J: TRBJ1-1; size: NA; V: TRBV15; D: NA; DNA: TGTGCCACCAGCAGAGGAGGGACCGGGAACACTGAAGCTTTCTTT; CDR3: CATSRGGTGNTEAFF
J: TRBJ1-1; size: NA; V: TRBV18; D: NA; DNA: TGTGCCAGCTCGCCCCCCCCAGGCACAAGAGCCGCTGAAGCTTTCTTT; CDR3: CASSPPPGTRAAEAFF
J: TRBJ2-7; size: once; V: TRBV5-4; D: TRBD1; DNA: TGTGCCAGCAGCTTGGACAGGGGGTCCCACGAGCAGTACTTC; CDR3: CASSLDRGSHEQYF
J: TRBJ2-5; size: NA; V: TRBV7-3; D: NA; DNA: TGTGCCAGCAGCTTAAGTTCAGGGGTTGGGGAGACCCAGTACTTC; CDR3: CASSLSSGVGETQYF
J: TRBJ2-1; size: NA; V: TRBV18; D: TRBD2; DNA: TGTGCCAGCTCACCACTGCCTAGCGGGGGGGAAAATGAGCAGTTCTTC; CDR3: CASSPLPSGGENEQFF
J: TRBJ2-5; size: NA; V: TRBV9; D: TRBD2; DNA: TGTGCCAGCAGCCCGGGACTAGCGGGGGGATCCCAAGAGACCCAGTACTTC; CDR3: CASSPGLAGGSQETQYF
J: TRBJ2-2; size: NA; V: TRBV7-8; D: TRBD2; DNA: TGTGCCAGCAGCTTTATCGCGGGGGGCGTCGGGGAGCTGTTTTTT; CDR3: CASSFIAGGVGELFF
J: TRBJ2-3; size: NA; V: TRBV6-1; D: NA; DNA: TGTGCCAGCAGTGTGACAGGATACACAGATACGCAGTATTTT; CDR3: CASSVTGYTDTQYF
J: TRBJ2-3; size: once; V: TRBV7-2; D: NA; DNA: TGTGCCAGCAGCTTAGCGAACACACCTACGCAGTATTTT; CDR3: CASSLANTPTQYF
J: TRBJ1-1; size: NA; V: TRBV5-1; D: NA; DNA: TGCGCCAGCAGCTTTGTACCAGCGAACACTGAAGCTTTCTTT; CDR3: CASSFVPANTEAFF
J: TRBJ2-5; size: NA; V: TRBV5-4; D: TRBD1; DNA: TGTGCCAGCAGCCTACAGGGGGCAGAGACCCAGTACTTC; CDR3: CASSLQGAETQYF
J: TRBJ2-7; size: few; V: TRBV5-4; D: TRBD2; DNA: TGTGCCAGCAGCTCAAGTAGCGGGAGCTCCTACGAGCAGTACTTC; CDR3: CASSSSSGSSYEQYF
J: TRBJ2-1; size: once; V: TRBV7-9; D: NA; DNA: TGTGCCAGCACTATTCGAAGCAATGAGCAGTTCTTC; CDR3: CASTIRSNEQFF
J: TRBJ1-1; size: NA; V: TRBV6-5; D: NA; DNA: TGTGCCAGCAGTTACCTGACACTTTCGAACACTGAAGCTTTCTTT; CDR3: CASSYLTLSNTEAFF
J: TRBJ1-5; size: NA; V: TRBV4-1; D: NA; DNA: TGCGCCAGCAGCCAAGATCTATCGGGTTCAGCGGCAGGGAAGTATCAGCCCCAGCATTTT; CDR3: CASSQDLSGSAAGKYQPQHF
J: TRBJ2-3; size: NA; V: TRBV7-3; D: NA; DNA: TGTGCCAGCAGCTTAACCCCGGGATCGAATACGCAGTATTTT; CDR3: CASSLTPGSNTQYF
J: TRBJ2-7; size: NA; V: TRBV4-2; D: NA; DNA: TGTGCCAGCAGCCAAGTGCAGGGCCTCGGGTACGAGCAGTACTTC; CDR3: CASSQVQGLGYEQYF
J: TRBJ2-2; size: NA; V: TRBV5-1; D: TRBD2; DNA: TGCGCCAGCAAGATAGCGGGGAACACCGGGGAGCTGTTTTTT; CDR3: CASKIAGNTGELFF
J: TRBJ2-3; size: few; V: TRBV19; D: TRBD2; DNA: TGTGCCAGTAGTATAGGGGCGGGGGGTCCTACGCAGTATTTT; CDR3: CASSIGAGGPTQYF
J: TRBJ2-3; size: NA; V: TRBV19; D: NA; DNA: TGTGCCAGTAGTTCCGGGAGACACCCCAACACAGATACGCAGTATTTT; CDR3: CASSSGRHPNTDTQYF
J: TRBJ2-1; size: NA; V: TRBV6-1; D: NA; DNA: TGTGCCAGCAGTCTAGAGCGCTCCTACAATGAGCAGTTCTTC; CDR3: CASSLERSYNEQFF
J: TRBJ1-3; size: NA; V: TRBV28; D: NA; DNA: TGTGCCAGCAGTTTGATCGGGAGCTCTGGAAACACCATATATTTT; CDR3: CASSLIGSSGNTIYF
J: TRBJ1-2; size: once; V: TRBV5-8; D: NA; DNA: TGTGCCAGCAGCTTCGTCCCCAGACCCCTTAGTGGCTACACCTTC; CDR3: CASSFVPRPLSGYTF
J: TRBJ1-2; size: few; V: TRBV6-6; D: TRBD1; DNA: TGTGCCAGCAGTTACCTTGACAGGGTCGCCTATGGCTACACCTTC; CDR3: CASSYLDRVAYGYTF
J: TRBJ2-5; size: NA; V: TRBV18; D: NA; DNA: TGTGCCAGCTCACCACTGTTTTCAGGGGACGAGACCCAGTACTTC; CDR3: CASSPLFSGDETQYF
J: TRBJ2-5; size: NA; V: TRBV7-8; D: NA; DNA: TGTGCCAGCAGCCCTAGGGCTATCGGGGGCACAGAGACCCAGTACTTC; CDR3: CASSPRAIGGTETQYF
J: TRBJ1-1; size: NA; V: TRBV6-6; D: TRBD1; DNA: TGTGCCAGCACTAGACAGGGGGTCTCTGAAGCTTTCTTT; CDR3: CASTRQGVSEAFF
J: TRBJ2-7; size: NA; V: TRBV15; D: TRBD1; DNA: TGTGCCACCAGCAGAGAGGGACAGGGGTTTCTGGAGCAGTACTTC; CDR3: CATSREGQGFLEQYF
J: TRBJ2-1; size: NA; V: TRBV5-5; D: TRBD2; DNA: TGTGCCAGCAGCTTGGAAGCCGGGACTACCTACAATGAGCAGTTCTTC; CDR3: CASSLEAGTTYNEQFF
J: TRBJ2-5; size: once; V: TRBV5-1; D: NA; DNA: TGCGCCAGCAGCTCGAGGGCTTCTGGAACCGGGGGGACCCAGTACTTC; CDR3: CASSSRASGTGGTQYF
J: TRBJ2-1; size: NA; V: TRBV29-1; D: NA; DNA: TGCAGCGTTGAAGGATGGTCCAACAATGAGCAGTTCTTC; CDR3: CSVEGWSNNEQFF
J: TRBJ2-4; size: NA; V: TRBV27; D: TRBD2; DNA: TGTGCCAGCGGGGGGGGGAAAGCCAAAAACATTCAGTACTTC; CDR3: CASGGGKAKNIQYF
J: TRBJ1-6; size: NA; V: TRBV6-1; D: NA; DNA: TGTGCCAGCAGTGATTTAGGAGAGTCTCGTTCACCCCTCCACTTT; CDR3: CASSDLGESRSPLHF
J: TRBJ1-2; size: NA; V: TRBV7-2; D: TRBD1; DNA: TGTGCCAGAAGCCCGATAGGACAGGGCGCCGGCTACACCTTC; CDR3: CARSPIGQGAGYTF
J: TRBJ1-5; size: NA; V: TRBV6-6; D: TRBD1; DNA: TGTGCCAGCAGTTTCGGACAGGGCGGGCAGCCCCAGCATTTT; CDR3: CASSFGQGGQPQHF
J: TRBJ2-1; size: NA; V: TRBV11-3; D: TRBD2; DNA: TGTGCCAGCAGCTTTCGTGGGGGGGTTTACAATGAGCAGTTCTTC; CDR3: CASSFRGGVYNEQFF
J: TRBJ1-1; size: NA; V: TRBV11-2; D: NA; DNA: TGTGCCAGCAGCTCCGGCCGGCCAGGGACTGAAGCTTTCTTT; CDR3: CASSSGRPGTEAFF
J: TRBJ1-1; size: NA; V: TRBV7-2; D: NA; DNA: TGTGCCAGCAGCTTTAGACGGCCTACCGAAGCTTTCTTT; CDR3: CASSFRRPTEAFF
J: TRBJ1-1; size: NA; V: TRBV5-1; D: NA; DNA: TGCGCCAGCAGCTTGGACGGGCGGGGGAACACTGAAGCTTTCTTT; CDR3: CASSLDGRGNTEAFF